The 18 T cell receptor beta chains reported below all come from one sample, sequenced in a study of human T cells and chemical hapten exposure. MiXCR, run by TCRdb on the RACE reads, gives a single entry per CDR3 protein. Altogether under 400,000 distinct CDR3 sequences are present, approximately 5% being singletons, with the ten largest covering 2% to 3%. Time point noted: pre-sensitization, week 0. Treatment in this sample: therapeutic diphenylcyclopropenone sensitization with weekly scalp DPC. The specimen comprised whole blood, sampled in connection with sensitization to the hapten diphenylcyclopropenone (DPC). These receptors originate from a woman aged 45 to 65 with alopecia areata. Some clones in this sample may be carry-over from other donors' samples.

This clonotype was counted ten times or more. The gene calls are TRBV7-3 and TRBJ2-1; D gene uncertain. Germline CDR1 SGHTA, CDR2 FQGTGA. V was trimmed by 5 bases and J by 7 bases, leaving 15 bases between them. CDR3 length: 14 amino acids. CDR3 amino acids: CASSPTLDSNEQFF. The CDR3, as DNA: TGTGCCAGCAGCCCTACCCTCGATAGTAATGAGCAGTTCTTC.

This clonotype came up many times. The chain combines TRBV13 with TRBJ2-3; the D gene is possibly TRBD2 (5 bases). V was cut by 0 bases and J by 5 bases, with 9 bases left in between. CDR1 and CDR2 (germline): PRHDT, FYEKMQ (reference sequence). This CDR3 comprises 14 residues. The CDR3 DNA sequence: TGTGCCAGCAGCTTAGGCCCGGCGGGAGATACGCAGTATTTT. Residues: CASSLGPAGDTQYF.

V and J are TRBV25-1 and TRBJ1-4; D call uncertain. CDR3 length: 15 amino acids. The germline V and J ends were trimmed by 8 bases and 5 bases, with 18 bases remaining between them. Germline CDR1 and CDR2: MGHDK and SYGVNS. The CDR3 DNA sequence: TGTGCCAGCTCAGAACCTGGTAGCGGGAATGAAAAACTGTTTTTT. Encoded protein: CASSEPGSGNEKLFF.

The sample holds many counts of this clonotype. The chain employs TRBV12-3 or TRBV12-4 and TRBJ2-3, with D perhaps matching TRBD1 (5 bases). The CDR3 spans 13 residues. The V gene lost 3 bases and the J gene lost 5 bases, with 9 bases spanning the gap. CDR3 in amino acids: CASSFARGDTQYF. CDR3 bases: TGTGCCAGCAGTTTCGCTAGGGGAGATACGCAGTATTTT.

This clonotype was recorded at least ten times. V and J are TRBV29-1 and TRBJ1-5, with D uncertain. The length of the CDR3 is 12 residues. V was trimmed by 7 bases and J by 3 bases, leaving 10 bases between them. Germline CDR1 SQVTM, CDR2 ANQGSEA. CDR3: CSAQTFNQPQHF. CDR3 DNA: TGCAGCGCCCAGACTTTCAATCAGCCCCAGCATTTT. The full variable domain, completed using reference TRBV29-1 and TRBJ1-5, is SAVISQKPSRDICQRGTSLTIQCQVDSQVTMMFWYRQQPGQSLTLIATANQGSEATYESGFVIDKFPISRPNLTFSTLTVSNMSPEDSSIYLCSAQTFNQPQHFGDGTRLSIL.

This clonotype was counted many times. This sequence joins TRBV25-1 and TRBJ2-7; D is unresolved. The V and J ends lost 8 bases and 2 bases respectively, with 16 bases between them. The germline gives CDR1 MGHDK, CDR2 SYGVNS. This CDR3 has 14 amino acids. CDR3 amino acids: CASQLSLFPYEQYF. DNA for the CDR3: TGTGCCAGCCAACTAAGTCTTTTCCCCTACGAGCAGTACTTC.

The chain recombines TRBV12-3 or TRBV12-4 with TRBJ1-1; the D gene is possibly TRBD1 (5 bases). This CDR3 is 12 amino acids long. V lost 7 bases, J lost 10 bases, and 16 bases lay in between. CDR3 in amino acids: CASKEGPLGAFF. For the CDR3, the DNA is TGTGCCAGCAAGGAGGGGCCCCTGGGAGCTTTCTTT.

This clonotype was picked up many times. V gene TRBV20-1 combines with J gene TRBJ1-5; D not resolved. The CDR3 is 16 amino acids. Trimming took 3 bases from V and 1 from J, leaving 16 bases between them. CDR1 is DFQATT, CDR2 SNEGSKA, per germline (reference sequence). CDR3 region: CSASRPAIGSNQPQHF. The CDR3 nucleotides are TGCAGTGCTAGTCGGCCGGCAATAGGGAGCAATCAGCCCCAGCATTTT.

This clonotype was observed at least ten times. V and J are TRBV15 and TRBJ2-4, with TRBD1 matching 8 bases. V dropped 4 bases and J dropped 0; count of bases not matched to a gene: 5. The CDR3 runs to 16 residues. Germline CDR1 and CDR2: LNHNV and YYDKDF (reference sequence). Here the CDR3 reads CATSITGGLAKNIQYF. The CDR3 DNA follows: TGTGCCACCAGCATAACAGGGGGACTAGCCAAAAACATTCAGTACTTC.

This clonotype was detected many times. CDR3 nucleotides: TGCGCCAGCAGCCAGCCCCCCTCAGGGGGAGGGGTTACAGATACGCAGTATTTT. As protein: CASSQPPSGGGVTDTQYF. This chain links TRBV4-3 with TRBJ2-3; perhaps D is TRBD1 or TRBD2 (7 bases each). CDR1 and CDR2 (germline): LGHNA, YSLEER. V lost 3 bases to trimming and J lost 3 bases, with 22 bases between them. The CDR3 consists of 18 residues.

This clonotype was found a few times. The chain joins TRBV6-5 to TRBJ2-7; TRBD1 or TRBD2 may be the D gene (6 bases each). The CDR3 is 14 residues long. Deletions cut 5 bases from V and 5 bases from J, with 16 bases between. Germline V lookup: CDR1 MNHEY, CDR2 SVGAGI. The chain's CDR3 is CASSVQGGFNEQYF. CDR3 sequence (DNA): TGTGCCAGCAGTGTACAGGGAGGATTCAACGAGCAGTACTTC.

This clonotype was counted at least ten times. The CDR3 loop is CASSQGAPANEQFF. CDR3 DNA: TGCGCCAGCAGCCAAGGGGCACCAGCCAATGAGCAGTTCTTC. The chain employs TRBV4-3 and TRBJ2-1; D is undetermined. CDR3 size: 14 residues. Germline V gene data show CDR1 as LGHNA and CDR2 as YSLEER. V was shortened by 1 base and J by 6 bases, with 10 bases between the two germline ends.

This clonotype was counted ten times or more. In nucleotides, the CDR3 is TGTGCCAGTACCGATCCTAGAGGGGTCTGGGACGAGCAGTACTTC. Translated: CASTDPRGVWDEQYF. The V gene is TRBV6-1, the J gene TRBJ2-7, with D tentatively TRBD1 or TRBD2 (5 bases each). Looked up from germline, CDR1 is MNHNS and CDR2 is SASEGT. The CDR3 has 15 residues. Trimming took 9 bases from V and 5 from J, leaving 23 bases between them.

This clonotype was seen at least ten times. The rearrangement uses TRBV6-5 and TRBJ2-1, with D hard to call. Germline V gives CDR1 MNHEY, CDR2 SVGAGI. Trimming shortened V by 0 bases and J by 5 bases, and 11 bases separated the two germline ends. The CDR3 extends over 15 amino acids. CDR3 nucleotides: TGTGCCAGCAGTTACTCGGCAGGAGTACACAATGAGCAGTTCTTC. It specifies CASSYSAGVHNEQFF.

This clonotype was counted ten times or more. The CDR3 loop reads CASSFVGQGAYGYTF. The CDR3, as DNA: TGTGCCAGCAGTTTCGTTGGGCAGGGGGCATATGGCTACACCTTC. This sequence joins TRBV12-3 or TRBV12-4 and TRBJ1-2; 8 bases match TRBD1. The V gene end was trimmed by 3 bases and the J gene end by 5 bases; junction bases not matched to a gene: 8. The CDR3 extends over 15 amino acids.

This clonotype was seen many times. The genes are TRBV29-1 and TRBJ2-7; no clear D. The CDR3 has 12 amino acids. Per germline, CDR1 SQVTM and CDR2 ANQGSEA. The CDR3 is CPSSQSSYEQYF. The CDR3 nucleotides read TGCCCGTCCAGCCAGAGCTCCTACGAGCAGTACTTC.

The sample holds a few counts of this clonotype. This chain links TRBV5-6 with TRBJ1-1; D gene unclear. V was cut by 0 bases and J by 7 bases, with 7 bases left in between. The CDR3 sequence is 12 residues long. CDR1 is SGHDT, CDR2 YYEEEE, per germline. The CDR3 loop reads CASSLDAGEAFF. CDR3 DNA sequence: TGTGCCAGCAGCTTGGATGCTGGTGAAGCTTTCTTT.

This clonotype appeared a few times. V is TRBV5-1 and J is TRBJ2-7; TRBD1 might be the D (6 bases). The length of the CDR3 is 16 residues. Deletions cut 0 bases from V and 7 bases from J, with 20 bases between. Germline CDR1 is SGHRS and CDR2 is YFSETQ. DNA for the CDR3: TGCGCCAGCAGCTTGGTTGCCGCCGTGACAGGTACAGAGCAGTACTTC. Its protein product is CASSLVAAVTGTEQYF.